This T cell receptor beta chain was sequenced during a study of graft-versus-host responses after intestinal transplantation. As for the study in general: Following induction with anti-thymocyte globulin, all recipients were given tacrolimus and steroids for three to four years.

Worth noting for this clone: Its antigen is currently unknown.

Data came from immunoSEQ multiplex PCR; TCRdb stores just in-frame clones and leaves some out. The data contain 90,000 to 95,000 clones, around 90% of them singletons. The CDR3 loop spans 13 amino acids. Per germline, CDR1 MRHNA and CDR2 SNTAGT. V lost 5 bases, J lost 3 bases, and 8 bases lay in between. Specimen: unstimulated CD8+ T cells sorted from spleen or lymph node cells, collected before intestinal transplant. The V gene is TRBV6-4, the J gene TRBJ1-5, with D perhaps TRBD1 (6 bases). The clonotype originates from a human donor who received an intestinal transplant. The chain's CDR3 is CASSSGDNQPQHF. CDR3 bases: TGTGCCAGCAGTTCAGGGGACAATCAGCCCCAGCATTTT.